Listed here are 20 T cell receptor beta chains from one sample, sequenced in a study of metastatic and nonmetastatic thyroid tumors. Thyroid surgery took place with no prior treatment in any patient. TCRdb used MiXCR to call clones anew from the PCR reads. The sample yields about 50,000 clones, 20% to 25% seen once. Specimen: blood. The receptors come from a female donor with papillary thyroid cancer or a benign thyroid nodule (not recorded which). Some clones in this sample may be carry-over from other donors' samples.

Comment on this clone: Because it lacks the conserved phenylalanine or tryptophan at the end, this CDR3 is likely a read error. The chain is built from TRBV20-1 and TRBJ2-3; the D gene is possibly TRBD2 (5 bases). Germline CDR1 is DFQATT and CDR2 is SNEGSKA (reference sequence). V dropped 7 bases and J dropped 1 base, with 15 bases sitting between them. This CDR3 has 14 residues. The CDR3 bases are TGCAGTGATGCAATGGTCGGGGGCACAGATACGCAGTATATT. It yields the protein CSDAMVGGTDTQYI.

There are many counts of this clone. The chain has TRBV5-1 and TRBJ2-1; tentatively, D is TRBD2 (5 bases). This CDR3 is 16 amino acids long. Germline V gene data show CDR1 as SGHRS and CDR2 as YFSETQ. The germline V and J ends were trimmed by 0 bases and 0 bases, with 10 bases remaining between them. As DNA, the CDR3 is TGCGCCAGCAGCTTGGGGGAGAGAAGCTCCTACAATGAGCAGTTCTTC. This codes for CASSLGERSSYNEQFF.

This chain joins TRBV30 and TRBJ2-3; D tentatively fits TRBD1 or TRBD2 (5 bases each). The V end lost 5 bases, the J end lost 6 bases, and 15 bases lay between the germline ends. This CDR3 has 13 residues. Germline V lookup: CDR1 GTSNPN, CDR2 SVGIG (reference sequence). The CDR3 region has the DNA TGTGCCTGGGACCGGGGCTCCCGGGATACGCAGTATTTT. Amino acid sequence: CAWDRGSRDTQYF.

This clone was picked up many times. V gene TRBV5-1 combines with J gene TRBJ1-1; a weak D match, TRBD1 (6 bases). Germline assignment: CDR1 SGHRS and CDR2 YFSETQ. CDR3 size: 15 residues. V gave up 1 base and J gave up 1 base, with 11 bases separating them. The CDR3 sequence is CASSLRQVGNTEAFF. The CDR3 region has the DNA TGCGCCAGCAGCTTGAGACAGGTTGGGAACACTGAAGCTTTCTTT.

This clone has only a few counts. This could be a read error, since a much larger clone is one nucleotide away. This chain connects TRBV11-2 to TRBJ2-3, with a possible D match to TRBD1 (6 bases). This CDR3 region has 14 residues. Between the trimmed V and J ends, which lost 5 bases and 11 bases, there was a span of 20 bases. Germline CDR1 reads SGHAT; CDR2 reads FQNNGV. CDR3 loop: CASSAGGVMTGQYF. In DNA, the CDR3 is TGTGCCAGCAGCGCAGGAGGCGTGATGACAGGGCAGTATTTT. The full variable domain, with the rest looked up from reference TRBV11-2 and TRBJ2-3, is EAGVAQSPRYKIIEKRQSVAFWCNPISGHATLYWYQQILGQGPKLLIQFQNNGVVDDSQLPKDRFSAERLKGVDSTLKIQPAKLEDSAVYLCASSAGGVMTGQYFGPGTRLTVL.

This clone was detected only a few times. The genes are TRBV28 and TRBJ2-1, with TRBD2 as a possible D gene (8 bases). CDR1 is MDHEN, CDR2 SYDVKM, per germline. The CDR3 length is 15 residues. V was cut by 6 bases and J by 15 bases, with 27 bases left in between. For the CDR3, the DNA is TGTGCCAGCAGCCCGGGACAGCTAAATATAGCGGGATTGTTCTTC. Its protein product is CASSPGQLNIAGLFF.

V is TRBV6-5 and J is TRBJ2-7; D not certain. CDR1 and CDR2 from the germline V gene are MNHEY and SVGAGI. V shed 2 bases and J shed 2 bases, with 7 bases lying between them. The CDR3 is made up of 13 amino acids. Here the CDR3 DNA reads TGTGCCAGCAGTTACGGAGAAACCTACGAGCAGTACTTC. Its protein product is CASSYGETYEQYF.

This clone has just a few counts. The chain carries TRBV6-1 and TRBJ1-6; D is unresolved. V was clipped by 1 base and J by 6 bases, with 10 bases between them. Germline V gene lookup returns CDR1 MNHNS and CDR2 SASEGT. This CDR3 spans 15 amino acids. The CDR3 here is CASSEVVGPNSPLHF. The DNA for the CDR3 is TGTGCCAGCAGTGAAGTTGTTGGGCCTAATTCACCCCTCCACTTT.

This clone was recorded at least ten times. This chain links TRBV5-6 with TRBJ1-1; D is perhaps TRBD1 (5 bases). Germline lookup yields CDR1 SGHDT and CDR2 YYEEEE. The V and J ends lost 3 bases and 0 bases respectively, with 9 bases between them. The CDR3 extends over 14 amino acids. The CDR3 DNA sequence: TGTGCCAGCAGCTCAGGGCGCGTGAACACTGAAGCTTTCTTT. Its translation: CASSSGRVNTEAFF. Supplemented by reference TRBV5-6 and TRBJ1-1, the full variable domain reads DAGVTQSPTHLIKTRGQQVTLRCSPKSGHDTVSWYQQALGQGPQFIFQYYEEEERQRGNFPDRFSGHQFPNYSSELNVNALLLGDSALYLCASSSGRVNTEAFFGQGTRLTVV.

This clone was seen repeatedly, ten times or more. This chain uses TRBV19 with TRBJ2-3; D remains ambiguous. The CDR3 is 14 residues long. The V gene's germline CDR1 is LNHDA and CDR2 SQIVND (reference sequence). The ends were cut back, 8 bases at V and 0 bases at J, with 12 bases in the middle. The CDR3 sequence is CASSLGLSTDTQYF. As DNA, the CDR3 is TGTGCCAGTTCCTTAGGGCTTAGCACAGATACGCAGTATTTT.

This clone was observed a few times. Other DNA sequences within the sample encode an identical CDR3. This chain joins TRBV20-1 and TRBJ1-1; D remains ambiguous. V shed 0 bases and J shed 7 bases, with 6 bases lying between them. This CDR3 contains 11 residues. Germline CDR1 reads DFQATT; CDR2 reads SNEGSKA (reference sequence). CDR3 loop: CSARDVGEAFF. CDR3 DNA sequence: TGCAGTGCTAGAGATGTGGGTGAAGCTTTCTTT.

There are many counts of this clone. The chain has TRBV28 and TRBJ1-1; D is perhaps TRBD1 (6 bases). The germline gives CDR1 MDHEN, CDR2 SYDVKM. The CDR3 consists of 15 residues. The V and J ends lost 7 bases and 1 base respectively, with 16 bases between them. The CDR3 DNA follows: TGTGCCAGCATAGGGCCCGGGGGGGCGAACACTGAAGCTTTCTTT. Translation gives CASIGPGGANTEAFF.

With respect to this clone: With a much larger clone just one base away, this may be a read error. Other DNA sequences of this sample code for an identical CDR3. CDR3 nucleotide sequence: TGCAGCGTTGAAGGTGAGGAGGCGGGTCAGCCCCAGCATTTT. This sequence encodes CSVEGEEAGQPQHF. This rearrangement joins TRBV29-1 to TRBJ1-5; D is unclear. Trimming removed 1 base from V and 6 bases from J, with 13 bases in between. The CDR3 sequence is 14 residues long. The V gene's germline CDR1 is SQVTM and CDR2 ANQGSEA.

This clone was detected ten times or more. V usage is TRBV6-6 and J usage is TRBJ1-5; 9 positions match TRBD1. The germline V gene encodes CDR1 MNHNY and CDR2 SVGAGI (reference sequence). V lost 6 bases, J lost 0 bases, and 12 bases stayed unmatched. The CDR3 loop spans 18 amino acids. CDR3 coding DNA: TGTGCCAGCAGGAGGGACAGGGAGCCAAACCTTAGCAATCAGCCCCAGCATTTT. Its translation: CASRRDREPNLSNQPQHF.

Details on this clone: A much larger clone lies one base from this, so it may be a read error. Other DNA sequences within the sample encode an identical CDR3. The V and J genes are TRBV30 and TRBJ1-2, with 11 bases lining up with TRBD1. The CDR3 is 14 residues long. The germline CDR1 and CDR2 sequences are GTSNPN and SVGIG (reference sequence). V lost 1 base to trimming and J lost 6 bases; unmatched junction nucleotides: 4. The CDR3 nucleotides are TGTGCCTGGAGTGCTGGACAGGGGGCAGATGGCTACACCTTC. This gives the protein CAWSAGQGADGYTF. Combining the CDR3 with reference TRBV30 and TRBJ1-2 gives the whole variable domain SQTIHQWPATLVQPVGSPLSLECTVEGTSNPNLYWYRQAAGRGLQLLFYSVGIGQISSEVPQNLSASRPQDRQFILSSKKLLLSDSGFYLCAWSAGQGADGYTFGSGTRLTVV.

The table lists this clone with many counts. The sample has other DNA sequences that encode this CDR3 too. The rearrangement joins TRBV19 to TRBJ2-1, with D possibly matching TRBD2 (5 bases). CDR1 is LNHDA and CDR2 is SQIVND in the germline V gene (reference sequence). The CDR3 is 12 amino acids. Trimming removed 0 bases at V and 15 bases at J, with 12 bases between. The CDR3 DNA reads TGTGCCAGTAGTATAGAGGGCCGGAGGTTGTTCTTC. Translated, it gives CASSIEGRRLFF.

This clone was seen more than once but under ten times. A much larger clone differs from this one at a single base, so this may be a read error. The rearrangement joins TRBV2 to TRBJ2-5; D possibly corresponds to TRBD1 (5 bases). The germline V gene has CDR1 SNHLY and CDR2 FYNNEI. Trimming shortened V by 3 bases and J by 3 bases, and 8 bases separated the two germline ends. This CDR3 spans 13 amino acids. The CDR3 bases are TGTGCCAGCAGTGAGGCGACAGAAGAGACCCAGTACTTC. It translates to CASSEATEETQYF.

At least ten counts were recorded for this clone. The CDR3 nucleotides are TGCGCCAGCAGCGGAGTAGCGAGTTCCTACGAGCAGTACTTC. Its translation is CASSGVASSYEQYF. The V gene is TRBV5-1, the J gene TRBJ2-7; possible D gene TRBD2, 5 bases. The CDR3 has 14 amino acids. Germline V CDR1 and CDR2: SGHRS, YFSETQ. With 4 bases removed from V and 1 base from J, the gap between germline ends came to 12 bases. The full variable domain, with the rest looked up from reference TRBV5-1 and TRBJ2-7, is KAGVTQTPRYLIKTRGQQVTLSCSPISGHRSVSWYQQTPGQGLQFLFEYFSETQRNKGNFPGRFSGRQFSNSRSEMNVSTLELGDSALYLCASSGVASSYEQYFGPGTRLTVT.

This clone was observed many times. CDR3 nucleotides: TGTGCCAGCAGCCCTCGACAGGGTAGAACCATGAACACTGAAGCTTTCTTT. This translates into CASSPRQGRTMNTEAFF. The rearrangement uses TRBV11-1 and TRBJ1-1, with 7 bases lining up with TRBD1. Trimming cost V 5 bases and J 0 bases; bases outside gene matches: 12. Germline V gene data show CDR1 as SGHAT and CDR2 as FQDESV (reference sequence). The CDR3 sequence is 17 residues long.

This clone has a count of ten or more. The chain uses TRBV11-3 and TRBJ2-1; 7 bases match TRBD2. The V gene end was trimmed by 0 bases and the J gene end by 8 bases; junction bases not matched to a gene: 1. CDR1 is SGHNT, CDR2 YENEEA, per germline. This CDR3 is built from 13 residues. CDR3 nucleotide sequence: TGTGCCAGCAGCTTAGAGGGGAGGGATGAGCAGTTCTTC. This gives the protein CASSLEGRDEQFF.